The rows below give T cell receptor beta chains drawn from one sample of a study of blood T cell repertoires in COVID-19. Using immunoSEQ multiplex PCR, the repertoire was profiled, and TCRdb retains in-frame clones only, with some absent. The repertoire has 290,000 or so clones, roughly 89% of them found once; the top ten carry 4% to 5.5%. The specimen sequenced was PBMCs or T cells enriched from blood (not recorded which). These receptor sequences come from a woman aged 18 to 35 with acute COVID-19. Each CDR3 is given with its conserved first and last residue. D genes are given only for firm matches. The size of a clone is reported for some rows only, either as once, few or many, or as a class for expanded clones.

>TRBV9|.|.|TRBJ2-7
CASSPRKGIQEDSYEQYF
TGTGCCAGCAGCCCCCGTAAAGGAATCCAAGAGGACTCCTACGAGCAGTACTTC
>TRBV29-1|.|TRBD1|TRBJ1-3
CSVRPGTGAGNTIYF
TGCAGCGTTCGTCCCGGGACAGGGGCTGGAAACACCATATATTTT
>TRBV6-5|.|.|TRBJ2-7
CASSLEAFGEQYF
TGTGCCAGCAGCCTCGAGGCCTTTGGCGAGCAGTACTTC
>TRBV3-1/TRBV3-2|.|TRBD2|TRBJ2-4
CASSPFAGGNKNIQYF
TGTGCCAGCAGCCCCTTCGCGGGAGGGAACAAAAACATTCAGTACTTC
>TRBV6-5|few|TRBD2|TRBJ2-4
CASSYSRGGSIQYF
TGTGCCAGCAGTTACTCCCGGGGGGGGAGCATTCAGTACTTC
>TRBV4-1|.|TRBD2|TRBJ2-3
CASSQLKLAGGDTQYF
TGCGCCAGCAGCCAACTAAAACTAGCGGGCGGGGATACGCAGTATTTT
>TRBV29-1|.|.|TRBJ1-2
CSVEGSLTGSLISYGYTF
TGCAGCGTTGAAGGATCCCTCACCGGGAGTCTGATCAGCTATGGCTACACCTTC
>TRBV12-3/TRBV12-4|.|.|TRBJ1-1
CASSGVLNTEAFF
TGTGCCAGCAGCGGGGTCTTGAACACTGAAGCTTTCTTT
>TRBV19|.|.|TRBJ2-1
CASSIDWESGEQFF
TGTGCCAGTAGTATAGATTGGGAGTCTGGTGAGCAGTTCTTC
>TRBV18|once|.|TRBJ1-1
CASSSPTQNTEAFF
TGTGCCAGCTCCTCACCGACACAGAACACTGAAGCTTTCTTT
>TRBV28|.|.|TRBJ1-6
CASLQINSPLHF
TGTGCCAGCCTACAGATTAATTCACCCCTCCACTTT
>TRBV30|.|TRBD1|TRBJ1-1
CAWRLDRVWTEAFF
TGTGCCTGGAGACTTGACAGGGTGTGGACTGAAGCTTTCTTT
>TRBV11-3|.|.|TRBJ1-3
CASSPYAQGNSGNTIYF
TGTGCCAGCAGCCCTTACGCCCAGGGGAACTCTGGAAACACCATATATTTT
>TRBV6-5|.|.|TRBJ1-2
CASSLEQGDGYTF
TGTGCCAGCAGCCTCGAGCAGGGTGACGGCTACACCTTC
>TRBV6-5|.|.|TRBJ1-2
CASRHEDSLNYGYTF
TGTGCCAGCAGGCACGAGGACAGCCTTAACTATGGCTACACCTTC
>TRBV6-2/TRBV6-3|once|.|TRBJ1-5
CASSRRVKRGSGNQPQHF
TGTGCCAGCAGCCGTCGAGTCAAAAGGGGTTCTGGCAATCAGCCCCAGCATTTT
>TRBV11-2|.|.|TRBJ2-2
CASSLGGNTGELFF
TGTGCCAGCAGCTTAGGAGGGAACACCGGGGAGCTGTTTTTT
>TRBV18|.|TRBD2|TRBJ2-1
CASSPPGPVGRAYNEQFF
TGTGCCAGCTCACCCCCAGGCCCCGTCGGGAGGGCGTACAATGAGCAGTTCTTC
>TRBV11-3|.|TRBD1|TRBJ2-1
CASSLEGGQGREQFF
TGTGCCAGCAGCTTAGAGGGGGGACAGGGACGGGAGCAGTTCTTC
>TRBV20-1|.|TRBD1|TRBJ1-4
CSASEGAEKLFF
TGCAGTGCTAGTGAGGGGGCTGAAAAACTGTTTTTT